The source of this TCR beta chain is a study of blood T cell repertoires in COVID-19. Whole-study context: Donors in the United States, Italy and Spain gave samples during acute or convalescent COVID-19.

In germline, CDR1 is WNHNN, CDR2 SYGVQD (reference sequence). The length of the CDR3 is 13 residues. V was cut by 4 bases and J by 2 bases, with 9 bases left in between. Living in roughly 25 US areas, the participants were between roughly 18 and 95 years of age. No more than 2 weeks before study entry, exposed participants had met a case of COVID-19. Authors' data handling: Estimates of nucleated cell counts were drawn from the amplification of reference gene primers. Sequencing used immunoSEQ multiplex PCR; TCRdb keeps in-frame clones, though not all of them. V, J and clone size are taken as reported in that table, and D and trimming were inferred from the DNA itself. The sample shows about 320,000 clones, 85% of them seen only once.

This clonotype was sampled from a woman younger than 45 who had been exposed to COVID-19. V usage is TRBV10-1 and J usage is TRBJ2-7; possible D gene TRBD1, 5 bases. The sample was PBMCs or T cells enriched from blood (not recorded which). The CDR3 DNA sequence: TGCGCCAGCAGTGGAGACAGCCCCTACGAGCAGTACTTC. It yields the protein CASSGDSPYEQYF.